This TCR beta chain was profiled in a study of radiation and T cells in renal cell carcinoma. Germline assignment: CDR1 MRHNA and CDR2 SNTAGT. The CDR3 is 11 residues long. V lost 6 bases and J lost 6, with 9 bases in between. With respect to this clone: Its antigen is unknown.

TCRdb's table, derived via immunoSEQ multiplex PCR, lists solely in-frame clones and lacks some. The profile shows about 130,000 clones, 81% of them singletons. Study outcomes and limitations: Pretreatment tumor biopsies were lacking, so baseline clonotypes are unknown.

Time point meaning: blood 2 weeks post-SBRT. Treatment denoted: 15 Gy SBRT to primary tumor, nephrectomy 4 weeks later. The sample in question was blood, obtained from a patient whose treatment included radiotherapy and nephrectomy. J is TRBJ2-7 and V is TRBV6-4; D ambiguous. This receptor was identified in a man over 45 with renal cell carcinoma. This CDR3 is CASRAGAEQYF. CDR3 DNA: TGTGCCAGCAGGGCAGGCGCCGAGCAGTACTTC.